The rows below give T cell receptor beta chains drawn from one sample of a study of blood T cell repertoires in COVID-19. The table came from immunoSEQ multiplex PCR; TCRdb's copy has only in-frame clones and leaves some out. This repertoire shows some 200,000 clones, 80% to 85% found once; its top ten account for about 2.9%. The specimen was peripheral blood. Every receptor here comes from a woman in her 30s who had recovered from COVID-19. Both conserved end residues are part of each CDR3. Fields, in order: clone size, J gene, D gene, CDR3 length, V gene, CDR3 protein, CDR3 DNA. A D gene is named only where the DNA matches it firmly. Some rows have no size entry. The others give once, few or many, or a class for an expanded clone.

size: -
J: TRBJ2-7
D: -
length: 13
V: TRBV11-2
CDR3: CASTRTKFYEQYF
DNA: TGTGCCAGCACTCGGACAAAATTTTACGAGCAGTACTTC

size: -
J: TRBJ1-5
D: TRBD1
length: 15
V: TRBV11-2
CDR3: CASSLVGGGNQPQHF
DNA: TGTGCCAGCAGCTTGGTAGGGGGCGGCAATCAGCCCCAGCATTTT

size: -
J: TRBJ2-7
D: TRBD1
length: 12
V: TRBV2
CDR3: CASSGDSNEQYF
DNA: TGTGCCAGCAGTGGGGACAGCAACGAGCAGTACTTC

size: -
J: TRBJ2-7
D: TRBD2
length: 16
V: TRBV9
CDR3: CASSRDPLAGTHEQYF
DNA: TGTGCCAGCAGCCGCGATCCACTAGCGGGAACACACGAGCAGTACTTC

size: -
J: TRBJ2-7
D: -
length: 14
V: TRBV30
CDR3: CAWSPLRGSYEQYF
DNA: TGTGCCTGGAGTCCATTGCGGGGCTCCTACGAGCAGTACTTC

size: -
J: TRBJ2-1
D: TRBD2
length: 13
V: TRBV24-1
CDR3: CATRASGSEEQFF
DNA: TGTGCCACCAGGGCTAGCGGGAGTGAGGAGCAGTTCTTC

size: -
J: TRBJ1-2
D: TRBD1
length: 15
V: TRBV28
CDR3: CASTDARTGGYGYTF
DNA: TGTGCCAGCACCGACGCCCGGACAGGGGGCTATGGCTACACCTTC

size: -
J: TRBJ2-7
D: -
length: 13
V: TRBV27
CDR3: CASSLRQSYEQYF
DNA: TGTGCCAGCAGTTTGCGACAGAGCTACGAGCAGTACTTC

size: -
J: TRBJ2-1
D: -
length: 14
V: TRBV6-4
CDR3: CASSPTANYNEQFF
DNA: TGTGCCAGCAGTCCGACAGCTAATTACAATGAGCAGTTCTTC

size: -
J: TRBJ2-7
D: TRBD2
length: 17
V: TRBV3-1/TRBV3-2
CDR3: CASSQVLMWTSSYEQYF
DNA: TGTGCCAGCAGCCAAGTCCTGATGTGGACTAGCAGCTACGAGCAGTACTTC

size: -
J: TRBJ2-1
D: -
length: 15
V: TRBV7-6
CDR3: CASSLTGHTASEQFF
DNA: TGTGCCAGCAGCCTGACAGGCCACACTGCAAGCGAGCAGTTCTTC

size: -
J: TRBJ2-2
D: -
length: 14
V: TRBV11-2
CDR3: CASSSRFGSGELFF
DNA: TGTGCCAGCAGCTCACGGTTTGGTTCCGGGGAGCTGTTTTTT

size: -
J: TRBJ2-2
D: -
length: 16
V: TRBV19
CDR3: CASTNKRRTDTGELFF
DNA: TGTGCCAGTACCAATAAGCGTCGGACTGACACCGGGGAGCTGTTTTTT

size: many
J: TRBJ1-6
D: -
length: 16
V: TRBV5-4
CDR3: CASSLDGGDRNSPLHF
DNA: TGTGCCAGCAGCTTGGATGGGGGGGATCGTAATTCACCCCTCCACTTT

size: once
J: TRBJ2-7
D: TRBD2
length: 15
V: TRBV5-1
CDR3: CASSLAPGLEGEQYF
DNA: TGCGCCAGCAGCTTGGCCCCGGGACTAGAGGGCGAGCAGTACTTC

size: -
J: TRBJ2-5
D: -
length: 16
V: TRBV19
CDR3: CASSIGLVAGSETQYF
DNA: TGTGCCAGTAGTATCGGCTTGGTGGCGGGGAGTGAGACCCAGTACTTC

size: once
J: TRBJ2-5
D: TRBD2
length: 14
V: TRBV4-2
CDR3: CASSQDSRGETQYF
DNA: TGTGCCAGCAGCCAAGATTCGCGGGGGGAGACCCAGTACTTC

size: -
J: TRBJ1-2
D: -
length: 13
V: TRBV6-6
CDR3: CASSYSDTYGYTF
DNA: TGTGCCAGCAGTTACTCAGACACCTATGGCTACACCTTC

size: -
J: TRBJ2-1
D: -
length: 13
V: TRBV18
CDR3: CASSPPEGGKQFF
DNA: TGTGCCAGCTCACCACCAGAGGGGGGGAAGCAGTTCTTC

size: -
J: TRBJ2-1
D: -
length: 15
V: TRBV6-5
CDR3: CASRTAVYSYNEQFF
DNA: TGTGCCAGCAGGACGGCGGTATACTCCTACAATGAGCAGTTCTTC

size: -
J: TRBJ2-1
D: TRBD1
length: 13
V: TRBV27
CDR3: CASSLVRGRVKFF
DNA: TGTGCCAGCAGTTTAGTCAGGGGGCGCGTTAAGTTCTTC

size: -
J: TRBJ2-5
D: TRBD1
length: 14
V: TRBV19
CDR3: CASSYGQGVETQYF
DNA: TGTGCCAGTAGTTACGGACAGGGGGTAGAGACCCAGTACTTC

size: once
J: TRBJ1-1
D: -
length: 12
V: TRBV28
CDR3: CASSRTRPEAFF
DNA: TGTGCCAGCAGCAGGACAAGGCCTGAAGCTTTCTTT

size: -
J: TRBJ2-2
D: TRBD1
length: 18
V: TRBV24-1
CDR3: CATSDHPAGTGLTGELFF
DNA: TGTGCCACCAGTGACCATCCAGCCGGGACAGGGTTAACCGGGGAGCTGTTTTTT

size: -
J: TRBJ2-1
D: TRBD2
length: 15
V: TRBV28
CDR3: CASSSSSGRVGEQFF
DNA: TGTGCCAGCAGTTCCTCTAGCGGGAGGGTTGGTGAGCAGTTCTTC

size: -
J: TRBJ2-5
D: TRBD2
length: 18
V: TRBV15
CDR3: CATGKSAGGQPVQETQYF
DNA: TGTGCCACCGGAAAATCAGCGGGAGGGCAACCTGTACAAGAGACCCAGTACTTC

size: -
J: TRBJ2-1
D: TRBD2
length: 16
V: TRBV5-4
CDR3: CASSTKLAVVFNEQFF
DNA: TGTGCCAGCAGTACTAAGCTAGCGGTGGTATTCAATGAGCAGTTCTTC

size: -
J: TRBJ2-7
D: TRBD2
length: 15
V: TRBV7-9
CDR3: CASSPRSGGPYEQYF
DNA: TGTGCCAGCAGCCCCCGGTCGGGAGGGCCCTACGAGCAGTACTTC

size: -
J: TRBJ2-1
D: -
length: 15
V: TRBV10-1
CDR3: CASSESIGQYGEQFF
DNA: TGCGCCAGCAGTGAGTCGATCGGACAATACGGTGAGCAGTTCTTC